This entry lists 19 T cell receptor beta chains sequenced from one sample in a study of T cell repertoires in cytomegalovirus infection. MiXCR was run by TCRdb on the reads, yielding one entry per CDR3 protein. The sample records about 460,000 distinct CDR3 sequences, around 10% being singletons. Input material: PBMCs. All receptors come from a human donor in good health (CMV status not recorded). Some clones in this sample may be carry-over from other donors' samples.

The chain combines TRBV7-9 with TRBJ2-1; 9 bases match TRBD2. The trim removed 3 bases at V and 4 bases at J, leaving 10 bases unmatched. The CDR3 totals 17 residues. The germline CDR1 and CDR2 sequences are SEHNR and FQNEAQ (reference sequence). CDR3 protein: CASSFRPLAGSYNEQFF. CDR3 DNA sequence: TGTGCCAGCAGCTTCCGGCCCCTAGCGGGATCTTACAATGAGCAGTTCTTC.

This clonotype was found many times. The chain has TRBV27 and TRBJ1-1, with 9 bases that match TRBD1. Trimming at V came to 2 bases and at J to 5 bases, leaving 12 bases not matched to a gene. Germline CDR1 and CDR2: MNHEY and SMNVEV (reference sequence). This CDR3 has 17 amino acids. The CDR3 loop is CASSLRGQGVLGTEAFF. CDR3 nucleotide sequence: TGTGCCAGCAGTTTACGGGGACAGGGAGTTTTAGGGACTGAAGCTTTCTTT.

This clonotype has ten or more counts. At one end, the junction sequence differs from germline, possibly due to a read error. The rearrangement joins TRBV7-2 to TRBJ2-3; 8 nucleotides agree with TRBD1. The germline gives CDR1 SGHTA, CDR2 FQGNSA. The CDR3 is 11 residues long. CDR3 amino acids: CASTLGTGQYF. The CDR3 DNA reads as TGTGCCAGCACCTTAGGGACAGGGCAGTATTTT.

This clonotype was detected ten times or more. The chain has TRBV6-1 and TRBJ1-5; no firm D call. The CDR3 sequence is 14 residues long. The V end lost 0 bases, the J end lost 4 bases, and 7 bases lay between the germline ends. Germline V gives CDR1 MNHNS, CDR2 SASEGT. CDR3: CASSEAGGNQPQHF. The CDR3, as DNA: TGTGCCAGCAGTGAAGCGGGCGGGAATCAGCCCCAGCATTTT.

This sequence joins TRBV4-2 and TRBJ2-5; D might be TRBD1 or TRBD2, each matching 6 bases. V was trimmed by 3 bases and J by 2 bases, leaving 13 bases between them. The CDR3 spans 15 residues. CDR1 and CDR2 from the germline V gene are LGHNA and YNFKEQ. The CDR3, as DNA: TGTGCCAGCAGCCAGACCCAAGGGGGGCAAGAGACCCAGTACTTC. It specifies CASSQTQGGQETQYF.

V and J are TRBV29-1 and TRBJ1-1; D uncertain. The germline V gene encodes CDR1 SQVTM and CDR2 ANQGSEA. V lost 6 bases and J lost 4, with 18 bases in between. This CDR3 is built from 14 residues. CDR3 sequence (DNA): TGCAGCGTCTCCCGGACGGACGGTGGCACTGAAGCTTTCTTT. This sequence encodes CSVSRTDGGTEAFF.

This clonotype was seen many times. The CDR3: CASSLGTGASNYGYTF. In nucleotides, the CDR3 is TGTGCCAGCAGCTTAGGGACAGGGGCTTCCAACTATGGCTACACCTTC. This chain connects TRBV7-9 to TRBJ1-2, with 9 bases identical to TRBD1. The CDR3 extends over 16 amino acids. V gave up 1 base and J gave up 2 bases; unmatched junction bases: 5. Germline CDR1 SEHNR, CDR2 FQNEAQ (reference sequence).

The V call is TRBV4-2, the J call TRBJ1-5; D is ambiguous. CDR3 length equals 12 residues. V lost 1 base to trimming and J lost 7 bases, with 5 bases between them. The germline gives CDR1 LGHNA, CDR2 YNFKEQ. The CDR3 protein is CASSQGKQPQHF. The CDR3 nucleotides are TGTGCCAGCAGCCAAGGGAAGCAGCCCCAGCATTTT.

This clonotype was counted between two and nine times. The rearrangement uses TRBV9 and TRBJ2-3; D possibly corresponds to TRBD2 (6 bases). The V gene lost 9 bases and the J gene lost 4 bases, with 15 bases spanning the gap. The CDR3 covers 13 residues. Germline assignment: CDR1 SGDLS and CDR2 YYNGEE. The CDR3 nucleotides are TGTGCCACTTCTGGGGGGATGGCAGATACGCAGTATTTT. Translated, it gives CATSGGMADTQYF.

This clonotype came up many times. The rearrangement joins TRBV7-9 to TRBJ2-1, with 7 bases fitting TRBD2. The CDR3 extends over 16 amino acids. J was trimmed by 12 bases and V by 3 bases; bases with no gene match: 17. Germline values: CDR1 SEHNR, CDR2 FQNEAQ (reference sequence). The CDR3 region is CASSLISGSEVDRQFF. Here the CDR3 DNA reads TGTGCCAGCAGCTTGATTAGCGGGTCCGAGGTTGATAGGCAGTTCTTC.

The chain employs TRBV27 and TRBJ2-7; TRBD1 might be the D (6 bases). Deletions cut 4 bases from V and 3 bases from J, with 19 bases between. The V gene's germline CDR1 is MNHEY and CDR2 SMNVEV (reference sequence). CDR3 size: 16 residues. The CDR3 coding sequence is TGTGCCAGCAGTTCCCTGACAGGAGGCCCTATCTACGAGCAGTACTTC. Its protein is CASSSLTGGPIYEQYF.

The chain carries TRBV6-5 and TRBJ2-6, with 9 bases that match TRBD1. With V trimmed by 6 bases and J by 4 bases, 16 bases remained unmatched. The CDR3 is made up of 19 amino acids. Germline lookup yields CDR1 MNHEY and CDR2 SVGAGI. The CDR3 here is CASSSIARDRVQGANVLTF. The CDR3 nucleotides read TGTGCCAGCAGCTCCATAGCCCGGGACAGGGTACAGGGGGCCAACGTCCTGACTTTC.

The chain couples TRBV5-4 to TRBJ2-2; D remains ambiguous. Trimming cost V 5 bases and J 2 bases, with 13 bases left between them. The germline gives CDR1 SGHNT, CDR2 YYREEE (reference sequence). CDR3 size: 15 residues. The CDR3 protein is CASRPPGPNTGELFF. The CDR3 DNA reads TGTGCCAGCAGGCCCCCGGGCCCCAACACCGGGGAGCTGTTTTTT.

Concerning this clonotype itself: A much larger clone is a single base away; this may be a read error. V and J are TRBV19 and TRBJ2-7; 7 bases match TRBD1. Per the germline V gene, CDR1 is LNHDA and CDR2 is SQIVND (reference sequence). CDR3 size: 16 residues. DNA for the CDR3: TGTGCCAGTAGTATAGGAACGACAGGGTTCTTCTACGAGCAGTGCTTC. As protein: CASSIGTTGFFYEQCF.

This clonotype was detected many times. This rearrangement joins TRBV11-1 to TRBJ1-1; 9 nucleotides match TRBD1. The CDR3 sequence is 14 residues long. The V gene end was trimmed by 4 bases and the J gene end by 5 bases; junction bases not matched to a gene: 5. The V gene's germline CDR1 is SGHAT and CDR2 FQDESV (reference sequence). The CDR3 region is CASSYTGGRTEAFF. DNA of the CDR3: TGTGCCAGCAGCTATACAGGGGGCCGTACTGAAGCTTTCTTT.

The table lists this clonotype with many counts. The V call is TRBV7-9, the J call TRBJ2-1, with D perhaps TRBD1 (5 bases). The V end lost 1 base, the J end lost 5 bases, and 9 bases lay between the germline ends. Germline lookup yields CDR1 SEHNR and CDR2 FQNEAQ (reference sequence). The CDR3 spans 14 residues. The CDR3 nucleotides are TGTGCCAGCAGCTTAGTTCAGGGCCACAATGAGCAGTTCTTC. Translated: CASSLVQGHNEQFF.

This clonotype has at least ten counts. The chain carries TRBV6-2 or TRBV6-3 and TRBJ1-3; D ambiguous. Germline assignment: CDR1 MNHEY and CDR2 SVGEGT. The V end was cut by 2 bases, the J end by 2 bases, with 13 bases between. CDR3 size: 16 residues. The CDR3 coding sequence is TGTGCCAGCAGTTACCCCCGGTTAGCGACTGGAAACACCATATATTTT. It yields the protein CASSYPRLATGNTIYF.

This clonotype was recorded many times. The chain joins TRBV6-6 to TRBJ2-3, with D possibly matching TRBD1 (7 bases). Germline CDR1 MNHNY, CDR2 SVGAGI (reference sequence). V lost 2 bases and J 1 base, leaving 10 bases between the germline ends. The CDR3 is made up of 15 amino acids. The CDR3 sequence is CASSYQGGGTDTQYF. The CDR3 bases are TGTGCCAGCAGTTACCAGGGGGGTGGCACAGATACGCAGTATTTT.

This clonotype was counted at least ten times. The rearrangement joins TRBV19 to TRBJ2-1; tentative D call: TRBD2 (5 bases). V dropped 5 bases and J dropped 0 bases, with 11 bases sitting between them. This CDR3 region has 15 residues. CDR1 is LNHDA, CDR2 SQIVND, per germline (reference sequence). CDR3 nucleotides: TGTGCCAGTAGTCCCGTGGCGGGCTCCTACAATGAGCAGTTCTTC. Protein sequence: CASSPVAGSYNEQFF.